Listed below are T cell receptor beta chains from one sample, sequenced in a study of control samples from healthy donors and cancer patients. Method: immunoSEQ multiplex PCR; TCRdb's copy keeps in-frame clones and lacks some. The repertoire holds about 84,000 clones, roughly 91% seen once, with approximately 15% in the top ten. The sequenced sample consisted of blood. These receptor sequences come from a man between 50 and 59 years old in good health. CDR3s include the opening cysteine and the closing phenylalanine or tryptophan. A D gene is named only where the DNA matches it firmly. The size of a clone is reported for some rows only, either as once, few or many, or as a class for expanded clones.

>NA|NA|TRBV7-9|15|TRBJ1-1
CASSPRLGENTEAFF
TGTGCCAGCAGCCCCCGCCTGGGCGAGAACACTGAAGCTTTCTTT
>once|TRBD2|TRBV19|13|TRBJ2-5
CASSSGGRETQYF
TGTGCCAGTAGCTCGGGGGGGCGGGAGACCCAGTACTTC
>NA|NA|TRBV18|13|TRBJ1-5
CASSPGITQPQHF
TGTGCCAGCTCACCAGGGATAACTCAGCCCCAGCATTTT
>NA|NA|TRBV6-1|14|TRBJ1-3
CASSDPDTGNTIYF
TGTGCCAGCAGTGATCCCGACACTGGAAACACCATATATTTT
>NA|NA|TRBV5-6|12|TRBJ2-2
CASMVNTGELFF
TGTGCCAGCATGGTAAACACCGGGGAGCTGTTTTTT
>NA|NA|TRBV9|15|TRBJ1-3
CASSVAWGGGNTIYF
TGTGCCAGCAGCGTAGCTTGGGGTGGAGGAAACACCATATATTTT
>NA|TRBD1|TRBV7-6|15|TRBJ2-7
CASSLGRTGVYEQYF
TGTGCCAGCAGCTTAGGAAGGACAGGGGTCTACGAGCAGTACTTC
>NA|NA|TRBV19|14|TRBJ2-3
CASSPGYQSDTQYF
TGTGCCAGTAGCCCAGGGTATCAGTCAGATACGCAGTATTTT
>once|NA|TRBV7-9|15|TRBJ1-2
CASRDLGRNLAGYTF
TGTGCCAGCAGGGATTTGGGACGGAACCTGGCTGGCTACACCTTC
>NA|TRBD2|TRBV4-3|20|TRBJ2-1
CASSQGRASGGASSYNEQFF
TGCGCCAGCAGCCAAGGGCGGGCTAGCGGGGGGGCAAGCTCCTACAATGAGCAGTTCTTC